The rows below give T cell receptor beta chains drawn from one sample of a study of T cell repertoires in cytomegalovirus infection. TCRdb independently ran MiXCR on the reads; one entry per CDR3 protein. The sample holds hundreds of thousands of distinct CDR3 sequences, about 39% seen once. For these TCRs, the target antigens are not known. Sequencing used cultured PBMCs, obtained from culture after CMV antigen stimulation. The receptors were sampled from a human donor in good health (CMV status not recorded). Some clones in this sample may be carry-over from other donors' samples. Both conserved end residues are part of each CDR3. Fields, in order: D gene, V gene, clone size, J gene, CDR3 protein, CDR3 DNA. A D gene is named only where the DNA matches it firmly. The listing skips clone size in some rows; elsewhere it reads once, few, many or a size class.

>NA|TRBV6-2/TRBV6-3|NA|TRBJ2-7
CASRRGQISYEQYF
TGTGCCAGCAGGAGAGGACAGATCTCCTACGAGCAGTACTTC
>NA|TRBV6-2/TRBV6-3|NA|TRBJ2-1
CASSYSSGANEQFF
TGTGCCAGCAGTTACTCGAGTGGGGCCAATGAGCAGTTCTTC
>TRBD1|TRBV18|NA|TRBJ2-3
CASSTTGPDTQYF
TGTGCCAGCTCAACGACAGGGCCAGATACGCAGTATTTT
>NA|TRBV7-2|few|TRBJ2-1
CASSLEEGVQFF
TGTGCCAGCAGCTTAGAGGAGGGGGTGCAGTTCTTC
>NA|TRBV9|NA|TRBJ2-3
CASSVEDHTDTQYF
TGTGCCAGCAGCGTAGAGGATCACACAGATACGCAGTATTTT
>TRBD2|TRBV7-9|NA|TRBJ2-3
CASSLGFGGGPTDTQYF
TGTGCCAGCAGCTTAGGGTTCGGCGGGGGACCCACAGATACGCAGTATTTT
>TRBD2|TRBV4-1|NA|TRBJ2-5
CASSQDWGGETQYF
TGCGCCAGCAGCCAAGATTGGGGGGGAGAGACCCAGTACTTC
>NA|TRBV19|NA|TRBJ1-3
CASSGQLGNTIYF
TGTGCCAGCTCCGGACAGCTTGGAAACACCATATATTTT
>TRBD2|TRBV12-3/TRBV12-4|NA|TRBJ2-1
CASSTTSGGSSGEQFF
TGTGCCAGCAGTACTACTAGCGGGGGGTCCTCGGGTGAGCAGTTCTTC
>NA|TRBV20-1|NA|TRBJ2-7
CSARQKGREQYF
TGCAGTGCTAGGCAAAAGGGGCGGGAGCAGTACTTC
>TRBD2|TRBV7-9|NA|TRBJ2-5
CASSSSGTRRETQYF
TGTGCCAGCAGCTCCTCCGGGACTAGAAGGGAGACCCAGTACTTC
>TRBD2|TRBV6-2/TRBV6-3|few|TRBJ2-1
CASSIRPGLAGSEQFF
TGTGCCAGCAGTATCAGGCCGGGACTAGCGGGAAGTGAGCAGTTCTTC
>NA|TRBV30|few|TRBJ1-5
CAWSAGTLDQPQHF
TGTGCCTGGAGTGCTGGGACATTGGATCAGCCCCAGCATTTT
>NA|TRBV6-1|NA|TRBJ1-1
CASSHGMDSGDTEAFF
TGTGCCAGCAGCCACGGGATGGACTCAGGGGACACTGAAGCTTTCTTT
>TRBD2|TRBV7-9|few|TRBJ2-7
CASSSRTSGIYEQYF
TGTGCCAGCAGCTCGAGGACTAGCGGGATATACGAGCAGTACTTC
>TRBD1|TRBV7-6|NA|TRBJ2-7
CASSNPGGRYEQYF
TGTGCCAGCAGCAACCCAGGGGGTCGTTACGAGCAGTACTTC
>TRBD1|TRBV12-3/TRBV12-4|NA|TRBJ1-1
CASSPGTAVTEAFF
TGTGCCAGCAGCCCCGGGACAGCGGTCACTGAAGCTTTCTTT
>TRBD2|TRBV2|NA|TRBJ2-1
CASIPQAGLNNEQFF
TGTGCCAGCATTCCCCAAGCGGGGCTTAACAATGAGCAGTTCTTC
>TRBD1|TRBV6-2/TRBV6-3|few|TRBJ2-7
CASSRPTHRDRDYEQYF
TGTGCCAGCAGTCGACCTACTCACCGGGACAGAGACTACGAGCAGTACTTC
>NA|TRBV7-2|few|TRBJ2-7
CASSFTRSYEQYF
TGTGCCAGCAGCTTTACCAGGTCCTACGAGCAGTACTTC
>NA|TRBV18|NA|TRBJ2-4
CASSPLARRGNIQYF
TGTGCCAGCTCACCACTCGCAAGGCGAGGGAACATTCAGTACTTC
>NA|TRBV12-3/TRBV12-4|few|TRBJ1-1
CASSSTGAASNTEAFF
TGTGCCAGCAGTTCGACGGGTGCAGCTTCGAACACTGAAGCTTTCTTT
>TRBD1|TRBV5-5|NA|TRBJ1-2
CASSLAPGTGVYGYTF
TGTGCCAGCAGCTTGGCTCCCGGGACAGGGGTCTATGGCTACACCTTC
>TRBD1|TRBV12-3/TRBV12-4|once|TRBJ1-1
CASSLVRRGLLLRLMNTEAFF
TGTGCCAGCAGTTTAGTTCGCAGGGGGCTGTTACTAAGACTTATGAACACTGAAGCTTTCTTT
>TRBD1|TRBV3-1|NA|TRBJ2-7
CASSQDQTGGEQYF
TGTGCCAGCAGCCAAGATCAGACAGGGGGTGAGCAGTACTTC
>TRBD1|TRBV18|NA|TRBJ2-5
CASSTGYQETQYF
TGTGCCAGCTCGACAGGGTACCAAGAGACCCAGTACTTC
>TRBD1|TRBV18|NA|TRBJ1-2
CASSPPETGTYGYTF
TGTGCCAGCTCACCGCCCGAGACAGGGACCTATGGCTACACCTTC
>NA|TRBV12-3/TRBV12-4|NA|TRBJ1-2
CASSPRGGESGYTF
TGTGCCAGCAGTCCCAGGGGAGGGGAAAGTGGCTACACCTTC
>NA|TRBV7-2|few|TRBJ1-1
CASSLTAKEAFF
TGTGCCAGCAGCTTGACGGCCAAGGAAGCTTTCTTT
>NA|TRBV27|NA|TRBJ2-1
CASSFRGEVDEQFF
TGTGCCAGCAGTTTTAGGGGAGAGGTCGATGAGCAGTTCTTC
>NA|TRBV12-3/TRBV12-4|NA|TRBJ2-1
CASSFWTSRGYEQFF
TGTGCCAGCAGTTTCTGGACTAGTAGGGGGTATGAGCAGTTCTTC
>NA|TRBV7-2|NA|TRBJ2-4
CASGASPNIQYF
TGTGCCAGCGGGGCAAGTCCGAACATTCAGTACTTC
>TRBD2|TRBV6-6|NA|TRBJ2-5
CASSSGLAGAWGTQYF
TGTGCCAGCAGTTCGGGACTAGCGGGAGCGTGGGGGACCCAGTACTTC
>NA|TRBV7-6|few|TRBJ2-4
CASSLGRLDENIQYF
TGTGCCAGCAGCTTAGGACGGCTAGACGAAAACATTCAGTACTTC
>TRBD1|TRBV7-6|NA|TRBJ2-2
CASSLSPDRPDTGELFF
TGTGCCAGCAGCTTATCCCCGGACAGGCCAGACACCGGGGAGCTGTTTTTT
>TRBD1|TRBV20-1|NA|TRBJ2-1
CSAITGDLGDYNEQFF
TGCAGTGCTATCACAGGGGATCTTGGTGACTACAATGAGCAGTTCTTC
>TRBD2|TRBV7-8|few|TRBJ2-5
CASSFRPVAGGETQYF
TGTGCCAGCAGCTTTAGGCCCGTAGCGGGAGGAGAGACCCAGTACTTC
>TRBD2|TRBV12-3/TRBV12-4|many|TRBJ2-7
CASSPGLAGIYEQYF
TGTGCCAGCAGTCCGGGACTAGCGGGGATCTACGAGCAGTACTTC
>TRBD1|TRBV28|NA|TRBJ2-7
CASSYDRGSVEQYF
TGTGCCAGCAGCTACGACAGGGGGAGTGTCGAGCAGTACTTC
>NA|TRBV7-2|few|TRBJ2-1
CASSPRVQVDEQFF
TGTGCCAGCAGCCCAAGGGTACAGGTGGATGAGCAGTTCTTC
>NA|TRBV7-4|few|TRBJ2-1
CASSLAGGPRPGEQFF
TGTGCCAGCAGCTTAGCGGGGGGGCCCCGGCCGGGCGAGCAGTTCTTC
>TRBD1|TRBV7-4|few|TRBJ2-3
CATDRGTDTQYF
TGTGCCACTGACAGGGGGACAGATACGCAGTATTTT
>NA|TRBV4-2|NA|TRBJ2-2
CASSQVRANTGELFF
TGTGCCAGCAGCCAAGTACGTGCGAACACCGGGGAGCTGTTTTTT
>NA|TRBV11-2|NA|TRBJ2-4
CASSPPQAKNIQYF
TGTGCCAGCAGCCCCCCCCAGGCCAAAAACATTCAGTACTTC
>TRBD1|TRBV6-2/TRBV6-3|NA|TRBJ1-1
CASRRQGATEAFF
TGTGCCAGCAGACGACAGGGGGCCACTGAAGCTTTCTTT
>TRBD2|TRBV20-1|NA|TRBJ2-5
CSARDGGYQETQYF
TGCAGTGCTAGAGACGGGGGGTACCAAGAGACCCAGTACTTC
>TRBD1|TRBV6-5|NA|TRBJ1-1
CASSYRKDRVEYTEAFF
TGTGCCAGCAGTTACCGCAAGGACAGGGTTGAATACACTGAAGCTTTCTTT
>NA|TRBV20-1|few|TRBJ2-5
CSARDRQSQETQYF
TGCAGTGCTAGAGACCGACAGTCTCAAGAGACCCAGTACTTC